This T cell receptor beta chain was found in a study of blood T cell repertoires in COVID-19. Libraries were prepared by immunoSEQ multiplex PCR; TCRdb keeps only in-frame clonotypes and omits some of them. This sample has around 150,000 clones, with 60% to 85% found just once. The sequence came from a man aged 55 to 70 with acute or convalescent COVID-19. Specimen: peripheral blood.

The CDR3 bases are TGCGCCAGCAGCCAAGATAGTAATTTCGCCTCCTACAATGAGCAGTTCTTC. Protein sequence: CASSQDSNFASYNEQFF. V usage is TRBV4-1 and J usage is TRBJ2-1, with unresolved D. The length of the CDR3 is 17 residues. Germline V gene lookup returns CDR1 MGHRA and CDR2 YSYEKL. V was trimmed by 0 bases and J by 0 bases, leaving 12 bases between them.